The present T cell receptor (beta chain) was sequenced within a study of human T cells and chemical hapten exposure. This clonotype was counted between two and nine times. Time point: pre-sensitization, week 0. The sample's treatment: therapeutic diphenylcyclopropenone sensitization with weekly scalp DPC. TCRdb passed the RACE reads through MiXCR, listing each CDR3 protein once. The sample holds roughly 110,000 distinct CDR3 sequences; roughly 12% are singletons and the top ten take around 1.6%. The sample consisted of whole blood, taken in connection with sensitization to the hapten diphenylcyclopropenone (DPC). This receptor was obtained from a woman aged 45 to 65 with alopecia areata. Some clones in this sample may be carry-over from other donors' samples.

Here the CDR3 DNA reads TGTGCCAGCAGTTTTAAGGGGAGGCTCTCCTACAATGAGCAGTTCTTC. Translating gives CASSFKGRLSYNEQFF. This chain uses TRBV28 with TRBJ2-1; D perhaps matches TRBD2 (6 bases). The germline V and J ends were trimmed by 3 bases and 0 bases, with 12 bases remaining between them. Germline V gives CDR1 MDHEN, CDR2 SYDVKM. The CDR3 covers 16 residues. The whole variable domain, filled in from reference TRBV28 and TRBJ2-1, reads DVKVTQSSRYLVKRTGEKVFLECVQDMDHENMFWYRQDPGLGLRLIYFSYDVKMKEKGDIPEGYSVSREKKERFSLILESASTNQTSMYLCASSFKGRLSYNEQFFGPGTRLTVL.